Shown below are 9 T cell receptor beta chains from a single sample sequenced in a study of T cell responses to AZD1222 COVID-19 vaccine. Clones were sequenced by immunoSEQ multiplex PCR, and TCRdb holds only the in-frame ones, with some missing. Among more than 150,000 clones listed, around 87% were seen once. The sequencing used peripheral blood, collected 28 days after the second AZD1222 dose. These receptors came from an adult who received the AZD1222 COVID-19 vaccine.

V is TRBV30 and J is TRBJ2-3, with 7 bases aligning to TRBD2. The CDR3 extends over 14 amino acids. V dropped 1 base and J dropped 5; count of bases not matched to a gene: 6. Germline CDR1 is GTSNPN and CDR2 is SVGIG (reference sequence). This chain's CDR3 is CAWSGRGGRDTQYF. The DNA of the CDR3 is TGTGCCTGGAGTGGTCGCGGGGGACGAGATACGCAGTATTTT.

The rearrangement joins TRBV15 to TRBJ2-5; no clear D gene. The germline V gene has CDR1 LNHNV and CDR2 YYDKDF (reference sequence). V lost 4 bases and J 4 bases, leaving 13 bases between the germline ends. This CDR3 has 14 amino acids. Written as DNA, the CDR3 is TGTGCCACCAGCAAGACCCCCATGCGAGAGACCCAGTACTTC. It is translated as CATSKTPMRETQYF.

The chain uses TRBV2 and TRBJ1-1; no definite D call. The germline V gene encodes CDR1 SNHLY and CDR2 FYNNEI. Trimming took off 2 bases at V and 4 bases at J, with 11 bases between the two ends. CDR3 length equals 14 residues. CDR3 loop: CASSEISAGTEAFF. In nucleotides, the CDR3 is TGTGCCAGCAGTGAAATCTCTGCAGGCACTGAAGCTTTCTTT.

The chain combines TRBV18 with TRBJ1-3; TRBD1 agrees at 7 bases. Losses at the gene ends were 8 bases for V and 0 bases for J; bases not matched to a gene: 4. Germline V gene sequence: CDR1 KGHSH, CDR2 LQKENI. The CDR3 is made up of 14 amino acids. CDR3 DNA sequence: TGTGCCAGCACCGGGACAGCCTCTGGAAACACCATATATTTT. This gives the protein CASTGTASGNTIYF.

The DNA for the CDR3 is TGCGCCAGCAGCTCGACCGGGCTAGCGGGACCTAAACTTTACAATGAGCAGTTCTTC. Encoded protein: CASSSTGLAGPKLYNEQFF. This chain links TRBV5-1 with TRBJ2-1; 9 nucleotides line up with TRBD2. The CDR3 is made up of 19 amino acids. V was clipped by 3 bases and J by 4 bases; unmatched bases: 17. CDR1 SGHRS and CDR2 YFSETQ come from the germline V gene.

This chain links TRBV6-1 with TRBJ2-1; D is unclear. The V end was cut by 6 bases, the J end by 2 bases, with 11 bases between. Germline V gene sequence: CDR1 MNHNS, CDR2 SASEGT. There are 14 residues in the CDR3. The CDR3 DNA is TGTGCCAGCAGCCCCTCTCTGGCCTACAATGAGCAGTTCTTC. This codes for CASSPSLAYNEQFF.

This rearrangement joins TRBV2 to TRBJ2-1, with 8 positions matching TRBD2. V lost 7 bases and J lost 9; bases outside the gene matches: 8. CDR3 size: 13 residues. Germline lookup yields CDR1 SNHLY and CDR2 FYNNEI. The CDR3 here is CASNERERSEQFF. The CDR3 bases are TGTGCCAGCAACGAGCGGGAGAGGAGTGAGCAGTTCTTC.

The chain couples TRBV7-2 to TRBJ2-5, with D possibly being TRBD2 (6 bases). V dropped 7 bases and J dropped 0 bases, with 9 bases sitting between them. The germline V gene has CDR1 SGHTA and CDR2 FQGNSA. The CDR3 has 13 amino acids. The chain's CDR3 is CASNRGYQETQYF. The CDR3 nucleotides are TGTGCCAGCAATCGGGGGTACCAAGAGACCCAGTACTTC.

The chain links TRBV5-8 to TRBJ2-7; D possibly corresponds to TRBD1 (6 bases). Trimming left V 0 bases short and J 7 bases short, with 14 bases between. CDR1 is SGHTS and CDR2 is YDEGEE in the germline V gene. The CDR3 extends over 14 amino acids. CDR3 sequence reads: CASSLGGDTPEQYF. CDR3 coding DNA: TGTGCCAGCAGCTTGGGAGGGGACACCCCAGAGCAGTACTTC. The variable domain in full, completed from reference TRBV5-8 and TRBJ2-7, reads EAGVTQSPTHLIKTRGQQATLRCSPISGHTSVYWYQQALGLGLQFLLWYDEGEERNRGNFPPRFSGRQFPNYSSELNVNALELEDSALYLCASSLGGDTPEQYFGPGTRLTVT.